One and the same sample provided the 12 T cell receptor beta chains below, sequenced in a study of OX40 agonist ivuxolimab in advanced cancers. Produced via immunoSEQ multiplex PCR; TCRdb's table is partial and in-frame only. The sample gives more than 65,000 clones, just under 95% of which show up once; 15% to 18% is in the top ten. Here the sequenced sample was CD4+ or CD8+ T cells sorted from blood, taken in a trial of the OX40 agonist ivuxolimab. These receptors came from an adult with an advanced solid tumor such as melanoma, head and neck, liver or kidney cancer.

The gene calls are TRBV5-8 and TRBJ1-5; D is unclear. V was shortened by 0 bases and J by 1 base, with 2 bases between the two germline ends. This CDR3 comprises 13 residues. Germline V gene sequence: CDR1 SGHTS, CDR2 YDEGEE. CDR3 sequence reads: CASSLGSNQPQHF. The CDR3 coding sequence is TGTGCCAGCAGCTTGGGCAGCAATCAGCCCCAGCATTTT. The variable domain in full, completed from reference TRBV5-8 and TRBJ1-5, reads EAGVTQSPTHLIKTRGQQATLRCSPISGHTSVYWYQQALGLGLQFLLWYDEGEERNRGNFPPRFSGRQFPNYSSELNVNALELEDSALYLCASSLGSNQPQHFGDGTRLSIL.

The CDR3 nucleotides read TGTGCCAGCGGGGTGGGCGGGAGGTTAAACGAGCAGTACTTC. Its protein is CASGVGGRLNEQYF. This chain links TRBV5-6 with TRBJ2-7; 8 bases agree with TRBD2. Germline V gives CDR1 SGHDT, CDR2 YYEEEE. V gave up 7 bases and J gave up 5 bases; unmatched junction bases: 11. The CDR3 spans 14 residues.

The V call is TRBV11-2, the J call TRBJ1-1; possible D gene TRBD1, 5 bases. The CDR3 sequence is 13 residues long. With 4 bases removed from V and 3 bases from J, the gap between germline ends came to 9 bases. Germline loops: CDR1 SGHAT, CDR2 FQNNGV. The chain's CDR3 is CASSSPGDTEAFF. The CDR3 DNA follows: TGTGCCAGCAGCTCCCCGGGGGACACTGAAGCTTTCTTT.

The CDR3: CASSSRGHEAFF. CDR3 DNA sequence: TGTGCCAGCAGCTCCAGGGGCCATGAAGCTTTCTTT. The chain is built from TRBV7-8 and TRBJ1-1; a weak D match, TRBD1 (6 bases). CDR3 size: 12 residues. From germline, CDR1 is SGHVS and CDR2 FQNEAQ. Trimming removed 4 bases from V and 7 bases from J, with 10 bases in between.

The chain recombines TRBV7-9 with TRBJ2-7; the D gene is possibly TRBD1 (5 bases). The germline V gene encodes CDR1 SEHNR and CDR2 FQNEAQ (reference sequence). The CDR3 runs to 14 residues. Trimming shortened V by 1 base and J by 3 bases, and 10 bases separated the two germline ends. CDR3 in amino acids: CASSLDAGIYEQYF. The CDR3 nucleotides are TGTGCCAGCAGCTTAGATGCAGGGATCTACGAGCAGTACTTC.

This chain uses TRBV18 with TRBJ2-7, with 10 bases identical to TRBD2. Germline CDR1 reads KGHSH; CDR2 reads LQKENI. With V trimmed by 3 bases and J by 6 bases, 20 bases remained unmatched. CDR3 size: 19 residues. DNA of the CDR3: TGTGCCAGCTCACCCTGGACGGAGTTAGCGGGAGGCCCTCCGGGCGAGCAGTACTTC. It is translated as CASSPWTELAGGPPGEQYF. Complete variable domain (other parts from reference TRBV18 and TRBJ2-7): NAGVMQNPRHLVRRRGQEARLRCSPMKGHSHVYWYRQLPEEGLKFMVYLQKENIIDESGMPKERFSAEFPKEGPSILRIQQVVRGDSAAYFCASSPWTELAGGPPGEQYFGPGTRLTVT.

This chain connects TRBV7-9 to TRBJ2-5, with 12 bases identical to TRBD1. The germline CDR1 and CDR2 sequences are SEHNR and FQNEAQ (reference sequence). V lost 1 base to trimming and J lost 5 bases; unmatched junction nucleotides: 5. The CDR3 is 16 residues long. Here the CDR3 reads CASSLVGQGARETQYF. The CDR3 DNA reads TGTGCCAGCAGCTTAGTGGGACAGGGGGCGCGGGAGACCCAGTACTTC.

This sequence joins TRBV6-5 and TRBJ2-7; 10 bases fit TRBD2. The germline gives CDR1 MNHEY, CDR2 SVGAGI. The CDR3 totals 13 residues. With V trimmed by 6 bases and J by 5 bases, 4 bases remained unmatched. The CDR3 sequence is CASRRTSGHEQYF. CDR3 nucleotide sequence: TGTGCCAGCAGAAGGACTAGCGGTCACGAGCAGTACTTC.

The sample holds one count of this clone. This chain connects TRBV4-1 to TRBJ2-1; 12 nucleotides agree with TRBD2. Losses at the gene ends were 1 base for V and 3 bases for J; bases not matched to a gene: 4. The germline gives CDR1 MGHRA, CDR2 YSYEKL. This CDR3 spans 17 amino acids. The DNA for the CDR3 is TGCGCCAGCAGCCAAGCCGGACTAGCGGGGCTCTACAATGAGCAGTTCTTC. Protein sequence: CASSQAGLAGLYNEQFF.

The rearrangement joins TRBV20-1 to TRBJ1-2, with 7 nucleotides matching TRBD1. V was pared by 7 bases and J by 8 bases, with 7 bases of the junction left unmatched. The CDR3 spans 11 residues. Germline V lookup: CDR1 DFQATT, CDR2 SNEGSKA (reference sequence). In nucleotides, the CDR3 is TGCAGTGTTTTTCAGGGGGAAGGCTACACCTTC. Protein sequence: CSVFQGEGYTF.

The chain carries TRBV6-5 and TRBJ2-5; no reliable D call. V dropped 0 bases and J dropped 6 bases, with 11 bases sitting between them. The CDR3 consists of 14 residues. The V gene's germline CDR1 is MNHEY and CDR2 SVGAGI. The DNA for the CDR3 is TGTGCCAGCAGTTACTCCAGGTTAATGAAGACCCAGTACTTC. It yields the protein CASSYSRLMKTQYF.

This rearrangement joins TRBV4-1 to TRBJ1-6, with D possibly being TRBD1 (5 bases). From germline, CDR1 is MGHRA and CDR2 YSYEKL. The CDR3 spans 15 residues. The germline V and J ends were trimmed by 0 bases and 7 bases, with 10 bases remaining between them. CDR3 bases: TGCGCCAGCAGCCAAGATCCAGGGATGAATTCACCCCTCCACTTT. Translating it yields CASSQDPGMNSPLHF.